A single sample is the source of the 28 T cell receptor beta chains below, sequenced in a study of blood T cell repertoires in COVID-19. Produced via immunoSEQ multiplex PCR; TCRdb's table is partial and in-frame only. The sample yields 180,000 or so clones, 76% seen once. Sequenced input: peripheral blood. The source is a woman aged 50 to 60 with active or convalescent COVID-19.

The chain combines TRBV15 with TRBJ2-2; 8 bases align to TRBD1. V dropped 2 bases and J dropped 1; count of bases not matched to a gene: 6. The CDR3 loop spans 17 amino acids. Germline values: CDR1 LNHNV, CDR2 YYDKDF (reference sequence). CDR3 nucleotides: TGTGCCACCAGCAGAAGGGCCGGACAGGGGAACACCGGGGAGCTGTTTTTT. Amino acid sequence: CATSRRAGQGNTGELFF.

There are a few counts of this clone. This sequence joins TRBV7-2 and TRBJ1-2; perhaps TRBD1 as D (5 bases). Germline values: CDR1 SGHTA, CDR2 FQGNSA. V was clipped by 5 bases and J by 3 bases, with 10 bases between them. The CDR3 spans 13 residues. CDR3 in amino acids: CASSPGTYYGYTF. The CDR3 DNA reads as TGTGCCAGCAGCCCCGGGACTTACTATGGCTACACCTTC. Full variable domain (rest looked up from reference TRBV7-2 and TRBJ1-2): GAGVSQSPSNKVTEKGKDVELRCDPISGHTALYWYRQSLGQGLEFLIYFQGNSAPDKSGLPSDRFSAERTGGSVSTLTIQRTQQEDSAVYLCASSPGTYYGYTFGSGTRLTVV.

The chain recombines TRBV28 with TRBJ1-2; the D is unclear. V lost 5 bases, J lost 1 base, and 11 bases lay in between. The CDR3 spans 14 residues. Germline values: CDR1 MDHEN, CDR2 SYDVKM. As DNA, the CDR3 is TGTGCCAGCAGTCCATTCGGGGTTAACTATGGCTACACCTTC. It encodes CASSPFGVNYGYTF.

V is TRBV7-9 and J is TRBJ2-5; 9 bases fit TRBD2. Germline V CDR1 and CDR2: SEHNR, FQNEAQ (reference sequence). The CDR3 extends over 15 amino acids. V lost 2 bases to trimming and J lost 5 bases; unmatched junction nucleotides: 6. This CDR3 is CASSLRREGRETQYF. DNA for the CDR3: TGTGCCAGCAGCTTAAGGCGGGAGGGCCGGGAGACCCAGTACTTC. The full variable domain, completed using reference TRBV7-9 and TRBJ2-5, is DTGVSQNPRHKITKRGQNVTFRCDPISEHNRLYWYRQTLGQGPEFLTYFQNEAQLEKSRLLSDRFSAERPKGSFSTLEIQRTEQGDSAMYLCASSLRREGRETQYFGPGTRLLVL.

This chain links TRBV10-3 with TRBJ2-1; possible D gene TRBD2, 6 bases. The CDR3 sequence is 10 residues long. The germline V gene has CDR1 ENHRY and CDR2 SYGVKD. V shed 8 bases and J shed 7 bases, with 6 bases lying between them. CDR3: CAIGGNEQFF. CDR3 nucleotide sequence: TGTGCCATCGGGGGGAATGAGCAGTTCTTC.

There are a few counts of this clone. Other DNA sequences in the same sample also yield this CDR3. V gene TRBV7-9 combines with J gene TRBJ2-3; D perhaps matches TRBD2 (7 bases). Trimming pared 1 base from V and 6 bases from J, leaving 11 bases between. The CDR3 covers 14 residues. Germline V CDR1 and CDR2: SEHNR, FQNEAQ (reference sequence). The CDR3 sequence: CASSLGRGLDTQYF. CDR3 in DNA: TGTGCCAGCAGCTTAGGGCGGGGGCTTGATACGCAGTATTTT.

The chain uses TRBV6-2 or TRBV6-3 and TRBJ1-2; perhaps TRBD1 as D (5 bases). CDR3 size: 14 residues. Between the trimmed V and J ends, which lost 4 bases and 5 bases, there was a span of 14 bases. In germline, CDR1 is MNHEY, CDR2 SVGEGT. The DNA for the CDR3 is TGTGCCAGCAGTTTGGGGGGGGTGAGTTATGGCTACACCTTC. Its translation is CASSLGGVSYGYTF.

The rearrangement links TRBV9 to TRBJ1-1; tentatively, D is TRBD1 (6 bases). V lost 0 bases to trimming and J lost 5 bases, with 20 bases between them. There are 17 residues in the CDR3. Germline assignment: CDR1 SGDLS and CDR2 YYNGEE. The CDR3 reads CASSVGAGGREGTEAFF. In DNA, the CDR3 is TGTGCCAGCAGCGTAGGGGCTGGGGGCAGGGAGGGGACTGAAGCTTTCTTT.

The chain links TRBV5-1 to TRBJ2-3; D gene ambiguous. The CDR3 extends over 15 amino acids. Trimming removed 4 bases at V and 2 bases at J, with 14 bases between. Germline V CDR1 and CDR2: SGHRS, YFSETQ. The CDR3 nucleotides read TGCGCCAGCAGCCAAAGTACAGACATCACAGATACGCAGTATTTT. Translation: CASSQSTDITDTQYF.

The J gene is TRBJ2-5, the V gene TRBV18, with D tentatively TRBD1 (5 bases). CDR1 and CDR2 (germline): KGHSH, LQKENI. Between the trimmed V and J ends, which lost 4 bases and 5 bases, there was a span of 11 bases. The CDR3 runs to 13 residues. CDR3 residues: CASSLGAQETQYF. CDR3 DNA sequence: TGTGCCAGCTCACTAGGGGCGCAGGAGACCCAGTACTTC.

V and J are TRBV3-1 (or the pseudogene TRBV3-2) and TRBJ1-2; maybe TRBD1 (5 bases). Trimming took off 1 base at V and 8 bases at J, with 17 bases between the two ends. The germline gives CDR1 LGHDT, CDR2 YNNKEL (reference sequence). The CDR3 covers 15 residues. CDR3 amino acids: CASSQAVHPRGGYTF. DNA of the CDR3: TGTGCCAGCAGCCAAGCAGTTCATCCACGGGGGGGCTACACCTTC.

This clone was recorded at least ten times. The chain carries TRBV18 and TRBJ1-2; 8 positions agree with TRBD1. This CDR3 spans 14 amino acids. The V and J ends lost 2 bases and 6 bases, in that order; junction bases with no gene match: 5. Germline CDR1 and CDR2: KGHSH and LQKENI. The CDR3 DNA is TGTGCCAGCTCACCATGGGCAGGGGGCCATGGCTACACCTTC. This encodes CASSPWAGGHGYTF.

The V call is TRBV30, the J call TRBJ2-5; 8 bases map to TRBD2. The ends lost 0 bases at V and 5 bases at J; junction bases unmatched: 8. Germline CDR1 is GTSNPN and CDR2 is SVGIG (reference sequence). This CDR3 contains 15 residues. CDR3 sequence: CAWSVSGLARETQYF. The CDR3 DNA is TGTGCCTGGAGTGTAAGCGGACTAGCCCGGGAGACCCAGTACTTC.

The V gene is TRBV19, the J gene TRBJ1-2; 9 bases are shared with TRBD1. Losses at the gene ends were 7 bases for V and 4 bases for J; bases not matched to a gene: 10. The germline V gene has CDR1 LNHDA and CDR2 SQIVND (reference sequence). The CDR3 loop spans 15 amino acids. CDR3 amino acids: CASTEQGARGYGYTF. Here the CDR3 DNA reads TGTGCCAGTACGGAACAGGGGGCTCGCGGCTATGGCTACACCTTC.

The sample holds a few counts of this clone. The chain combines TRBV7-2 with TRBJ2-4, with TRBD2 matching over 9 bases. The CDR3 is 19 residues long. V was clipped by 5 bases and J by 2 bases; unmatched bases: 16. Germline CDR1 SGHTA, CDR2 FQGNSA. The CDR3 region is CASSTSGFSGSVSKNIQYF. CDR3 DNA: TGTGCCAGCAGCACTAGCGGGTTTAGCGGGAGTGTGTCCAAAAACATTCAGTACTTC. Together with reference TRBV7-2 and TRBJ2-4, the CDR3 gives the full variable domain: GAGVSQSPSNKVTEKGKDVELRCDPISGHTALYWYRQSLGQGLEFLIYFQGNSAPDKSGLPSDRFSAERTGGSVSTLTIQRTQQEDSAVYLCASSTSGFSGSVSKNIQYFGAGTRLSVL.

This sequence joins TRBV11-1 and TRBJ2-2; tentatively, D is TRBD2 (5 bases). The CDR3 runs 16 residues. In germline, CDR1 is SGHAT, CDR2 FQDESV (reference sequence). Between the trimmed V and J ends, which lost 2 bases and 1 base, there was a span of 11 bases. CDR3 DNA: TGTGCCAGCAGCTTACTTCGGGGAAGGAACACCGGGGAGCTGTTTTTT. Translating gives CASSLLRGRNTGELFF.

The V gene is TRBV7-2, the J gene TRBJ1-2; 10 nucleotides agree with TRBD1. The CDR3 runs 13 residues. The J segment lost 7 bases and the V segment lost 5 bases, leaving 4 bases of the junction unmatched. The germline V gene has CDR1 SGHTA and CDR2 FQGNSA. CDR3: CASSGGTGAGYTF. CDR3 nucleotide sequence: TGTGCCAGCAGCGGGGGGACAGGGGCTGGCTACACCTTC.

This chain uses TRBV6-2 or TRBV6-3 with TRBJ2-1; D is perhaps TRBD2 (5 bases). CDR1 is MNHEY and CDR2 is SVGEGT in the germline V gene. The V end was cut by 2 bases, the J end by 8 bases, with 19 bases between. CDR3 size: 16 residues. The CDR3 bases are TGTGCCAGCAGTTACCCCTCCGGCCGGGGTATCGATGAGCAGTTCTTC. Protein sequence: CASSYPSGRGIDEQFF.

CDR3 protein: CASSSRPTDFSTDTQYF. CDR3 nucleotides: TGCGCCAGCAGCTCTCGACCGACTGACTTTAGCACAGATACGCAGTATTTT. J is TRBJ2-3 and V is TRBV4-3; D remains unclear. V was shortened by 5 bases and J by 0 bases, with 18 bases between the two germline ends. The germline V gene encodes CDR1 LGHNA and CDR2 YSLEER. The CDR3 runs to 17 residues.

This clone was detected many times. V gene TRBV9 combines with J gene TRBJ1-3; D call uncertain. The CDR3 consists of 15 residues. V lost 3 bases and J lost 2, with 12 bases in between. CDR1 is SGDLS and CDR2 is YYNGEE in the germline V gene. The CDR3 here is CASSAPLGPGNTIYF. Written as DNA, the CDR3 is TGTGCCAGCAGCGCTCCGCTTGGGCCTGGAAACACCATATATTTT.

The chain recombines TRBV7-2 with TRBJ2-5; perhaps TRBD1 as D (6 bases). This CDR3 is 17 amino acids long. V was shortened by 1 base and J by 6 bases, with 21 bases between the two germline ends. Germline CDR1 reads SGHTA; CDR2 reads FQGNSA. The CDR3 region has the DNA TGTGCCAGCAGCTTAGGTGGCAGGGGCAGCGGTCGGAAGACCCAGTACTTC. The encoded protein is CASSLGGRGSGRKTQYF.

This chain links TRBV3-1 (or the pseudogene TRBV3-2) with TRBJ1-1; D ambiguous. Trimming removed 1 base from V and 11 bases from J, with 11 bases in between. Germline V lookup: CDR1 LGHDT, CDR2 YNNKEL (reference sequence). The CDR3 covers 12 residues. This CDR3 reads CASSQGGWVAFF. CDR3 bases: TGTGCCAGCAGCCAAGGAGGGTGGGTGGCTTTCTTT.

As DNA, the CDR3 is TGTGCCAGCAGCTTTGAGGAAACTATCCTCTATGGCTACACCTTC. Its protein is CASSFEETILYGYTF. The chain uses TRBV5-5 and TRBJ1-2; D is uncertain. Germline CDR1 SGHKS, CDR2 YYEKEE (reference sequence). The CDR3 consists of 15 residues. V dropped 2 bases and J dropped 4 bases, with 15 bases sitting between them.

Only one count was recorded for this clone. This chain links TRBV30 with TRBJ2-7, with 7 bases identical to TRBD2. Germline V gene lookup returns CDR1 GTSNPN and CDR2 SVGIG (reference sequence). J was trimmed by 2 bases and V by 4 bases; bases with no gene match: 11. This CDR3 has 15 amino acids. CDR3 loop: CAWTPGRGVPYEQYF. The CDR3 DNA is TGTGCCTGGACTCCGGGACGGGGGGTCCCCTACGAGCAGTACTTC.

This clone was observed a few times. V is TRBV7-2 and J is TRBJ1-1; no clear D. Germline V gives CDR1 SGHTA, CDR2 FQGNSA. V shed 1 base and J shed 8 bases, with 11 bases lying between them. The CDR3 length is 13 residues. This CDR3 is CASSLVGAIEAFF. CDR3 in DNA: TGTGCCAGCAGCTTAGTAGGAGCCATCGAAGCTTTCTTT.

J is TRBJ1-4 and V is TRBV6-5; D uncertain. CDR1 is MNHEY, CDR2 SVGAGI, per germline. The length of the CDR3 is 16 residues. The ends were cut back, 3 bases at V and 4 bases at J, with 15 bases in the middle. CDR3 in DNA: TGTGCCAGCAGTTATGGTGAAGGGAGAAGTAATGAAAAACTGTTTTTT. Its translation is CASSYGEGRSNEKLFF.

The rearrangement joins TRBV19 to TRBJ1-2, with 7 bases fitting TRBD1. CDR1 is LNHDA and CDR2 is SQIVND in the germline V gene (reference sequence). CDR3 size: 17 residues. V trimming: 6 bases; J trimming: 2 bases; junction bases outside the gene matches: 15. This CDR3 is CASSSLNPGQLNYGYTF. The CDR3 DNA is TGTGCCAGTAGCTCGTTGAACCCGGGACAGTTAAACTATGGCTACACCTTC.

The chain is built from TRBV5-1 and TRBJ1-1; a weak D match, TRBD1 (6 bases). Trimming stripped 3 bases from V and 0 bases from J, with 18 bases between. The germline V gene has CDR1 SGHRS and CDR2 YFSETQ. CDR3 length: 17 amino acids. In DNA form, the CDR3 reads TGCGCCAGCAGCTACTCCAGGGGAGTTCCTCTGAACACTGAAGCTTTCTTT. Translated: CASSYSRGVPLNTEAFF.